This T cell receptor beta chain came from a study of T-cell reconstitution after alpha-beta-depleted transplantation in children (dated by TCRdb to about 2016). Describing the broader study: Using TCR repertoire profiling, the study quantitatively followed how T-cell immune reconstitution unfolded in children after TCRalphabeta/CD19-depleted allogeneic hematopoietic cell transplantation. Broader findings and caveats from the paper: In some patients, the high TCRbeta diversity seen at day 60 was put down to recipient T cells and intrathymic progenitors that had survived conditioning. Hyperexpanded clone frequencies declined over subsequent months; after one year, T-cell counts and TCRbeta diversity were mostly attributed to newly produced T cells. Apparently early alphabetaT-cell count recovery about two months after transplant reportedly relied on only several hundred rapidly expanded clones derived from non-depleted graft cells.

The treatment or condition label here, explained by the study, means: allogeneic hematopoietic cell transplantation with graft depleted of TCRalphabeta T cells and CD19 B cells. Transplant recipients were children who received TCRalphabeta/CD19-depleted allogeneic hematopoietic cell grafts. Trimming at the junction amounts to 4 bases on V and 5 bases on J, and the germline ends lie 9 bases apart. Its CDR3 holds 13 amino acids, cysteine through phenylalanine. Just CDR3 DNA is preserved here, 39 bases in frame from base 1. The germline V gene (reference sequence) yields SEHNR for CDR1 and FQNEAQ for CDR2. Library method: PCR. TCRdb names Illumina HiSeq 2500 as the instrument used. TCR libraries were prepared with molecular barcoding, using unique molecular identifiers to normalize TCRbeta repertoire quantification. In-frame beta chains were kept once TCRdb had trimmed the public reads at Q25 with fastp and called clones with MiXCR. Every distinct CDR3 protein forms one entry, paired with its most common genes and DNA. The sample table lists 800,000 to 1,000,000 distinct CDR3 sequences, about 31% of them with a count of one. The top ten clones comprise roughly 28% of the sample.

Note on this clonotype: The antigen it binds to is not known. No base qualities exist here, and no much larger clone lies one base off it.

The source was PBMCs, mostly from graft donor cells, collected 360 days after TCRalphabeta/CD19-depleted stem cell transplant. The sequence is built from TRBV7-9 and TRBJ2-1; the D gene is unclear. The clonotype comes from a boy under two years old who had a stem cell transplant for SCID, so the T cells may come from the graft donor. The base sequence is TGTGCCAGCAGCTCTTCTTGGAACAATGAGCAGTTCTTC. Translated, it reads CASSSSWNNEQFF.